Included here is one T cell receptor (beta chain) sequence, with context. Its antigen is undetermined. From germline, CDR1 is MNHNY and CDR2 SVGAGI (reference sequence). This CDR3 is built from 14 residues. V trimming: 11 bases; J trimming: 2 bases; junction bases outside the gene matches: 9. The repertoire was sequenced with immunoSEQ multiplex PCR; TCRdb's copy has only in-frame clones and lacks some. The table has 50,000 to 65,000 clones, approximately 80% seen once. This entry belongs to a study of OX40 agonist ivuxolimab in advanced cancers. As for the study in general: The patients' treatment was ivuxolimab, an agonistic anti-OX40 (CD134) antibody. Study-wide findings and caveats: Dose levels from 0.1 to 3.0 mg/kg saw CD4+ and CD8+ blood T cells expand clonally by week 6.

V and J are TRBV6-6 and TRBJ2-1, with 7 positions matching TRBD2. The starting material was CD4+ or CD8+ T cells sorted from blood, obtained in a trial of the OX40 agonist ivuxolimab. The origin of this receptor is an adult with an advanced solid tumor such as melanoma, head and neck, liver or kidney cancer. The CDR3 spells CAGARRGTYNEQFF. The CDR3 DNA reads TGTGCCGGGGCTAGGCGGGGGACCTACAATGAGCAGTTCTTC.